The sequence of this T cell receptor beta chain was determined in a study of regulatory T cells in long-lasting Graves disease. This clonotype was seen at least ten times. Combining iRepertoire HTBI primers with Arm-PCR of CDR3 regions, the authors built TCR beta libraries. TCRdb recomputed calls from the multiplex PCR reads with MiXCR, one row per CDR3 protein. Among around 400,000 distinct CDR3 sequences, 15% were seen once, and the ten largest hold approximately 7.8%. Trimming left V 4 bases short and J 5 bases short, with 15 bases between. The CDR3 runs 14 residues. Germline V gene sequence: CDR1 SGHNT, CDR2 YYREEE (reference sequence). Sample time point: newly diagnosed GD, antithyroid drugs for less than 3 months. PBMC-extracted RNA yielded the TCR library. These data were also filed under a second study, of T cells in Graves' hyperthyroidism and ophthalmopathy.

This clonotype was sampled from a woman aged 40 to 49 with Graves disease. The gene calls are TRBV5-4 and TRBJ2-5; a weak D match, TRBD1 (5 bases). The specimen comprised peripheral blood mononuclear cells (PBMCs), sampled at new diagnosis, from a patient treated with antithyroid drugs. The CDR3 sequence is CASSAPGQGETQYF. The CDR3 region has the DNA TGTGCCAGCAGCGCCCCGGGTCAGGGTGAGACCCAGTACTTC.